One and the same sample provided the 4 T cell receptor beta chains below, sequenced in a study of CXCR3-negative and CXCR3-positive naive CD8 T cells (dated by TCRdb to the late 2010s). The sequencer listed for this sample is NextSeq 550. The Human TCR Profiling Kit (MiLaboratory) was used to prepare UMI-labeled 5' RACE TRB cDNA libraries. Following TCRdb reprocessing, every CDR3 protein sequence forms one entry, and DNA is not provided. The sample's table covers around 5,300 distinct CDR3 sequences. Of the sample, roughly 2.6% falls within the top ten clones. Sample: naive CXCR3- CD8+ T cells from blood. The meaning of the sample's cell subset or site label: CD45RO-CCR7+CD27+CD95- naive CD8+ T cells lacking CXCR3 (TNR3-). The origin of the receptors is a human donor in good health. Some clones in this sample may be carry-over from other donors' samples.

The CDR3 here is CASSLKGLDIQYF. The chain joins TRBV7-8 to TRBJ2-4; there is no DNA to check the TCRdb D call of TRBD2. The CDR3 totals 13 residues. Germline lookup yields CDR1 SGHVS and CDR2 FQNEAQ.

Its frequency marks this clonotype as medium-sized. The genes are TRBV14 and TRBJ2-7; with no DNA, the TCRdb D assignment of TRBD1 cannot be verified. CDR1 and CDR2 from the germline V gene are SGHDN and FVKESK. The CDR3 covers 19 residues. This chain's CDR3 is CASSQVRLTDRGQLYEQYF.

V usage is TRBV3-1 and J usage is TRBJ2-1; TCRdb reports TRBD2, a call that lacks DNA to check it against. Germline V gene lookup returns CDR1 LGHDT and CDR2 YNNKEL (reference sequence). The CDR3 contains 14 residues. CDR3 region: CASSQSLARDEQFF.

V and J are TRBV6-5 and TRBJ1-1; TCRdb's D call of TRBD1 is untestable without DNA. CDR1 is MNHEY and CDR2 is SVGAGI in the germline V gene. CDR3 length: 14 residues. CDR3 loop: CASSYVPMNTEAFF.